This T cell receptor beta chain was identified during a study of blood T cell repertoires in COVID-19. Study background: Samples taken during acute and convalescent COVID-19 were collected in the United States, Italy and Spain.

Germline V lookup: CDR1 LNHNV, CDR2 YYDKDF (reference sequence). The V end was cut by 2 bases, the J end by 2 bases, with 10 bases between. This CDR3 has 14 residues. Study processing details: Nucleated cell number was recorded as an estimate derived from reference gene primer amplification. Assay used: immunoSEQ multiplex PCR; TCRdb lists only in-frame clones, some missing. The V and J calls and the clone size are those of that table, but D and trimming were determined from the DNA. This sample has 150,000 to 200,000 clones; 80% to 90% occur once, and the top ten carry about 8.6%. The chain uses TRBV15 and TRBJ2-7; maybe TRBD1 (5 bases). This sequence was found in a man aged 50-59 years with active or convalescent COVID-19. Sequenced input: peripheral blood. The CDR3 DNA is TGTGCCACCAGCAGAACGACAGAAGCCTACGAGCAGTACTTC. It encodes CATSRTTEAYEQYF.